This T cell receptor beta chain was captured in a study of blood T cells in healthy people across ages (dated by TCRdb to about 2015). At the level of the whole study: In model experiments, template switching captured about one uniquely barcoded TCR beta cDNA molecule for every two T cells. Donors were grouped into four age groups: young (average roughly 15 years), middle-aged (39), aged (62) and long-lived (around 80). The study analyzed two additional independent replicas of 1 million unique cDNA reads from the same blood draw for two donors, one aged 18 to 30 and one aged 80 or older. To avoid experimental bias, donors of different ages were distributed randomly across sequencing lanes. To track age-related changes in TCR beta repertoire diversity, the study relied on deep sequencing normalized with unique cDNA molecular identifiers.

The donors were roughly 39 Caucasian individuals from Russia, aged roughly 6 to 90 years, who were systemically healthy. Each donor gave roughly 11 milliliters of peripheral blood, drawn into EDTA-treated Vacutainer tubes. Ficoll-Paque density-gradient centrifugation was used to isolate PBMCs, with at least 7 million per sample. Total RNA was extracted from PBMCs with Trizol reagent, with at least 5 micrograms obtained per sample. Naive CD45RAhigh/CD27high T cell percentages were measured by flow cytometry on a PBMC aliquot from every donor. Study-wide conclusions, independent of this receptor: Bulk unsorted PBMC profiling prevented conclusive comparison of naive and antigen-experienced compartments. Donor CMV infection status was unknown, potentially confounding age-related changes in expanded clonotypes. The percentage of naive T cells measured by flow cytometry correlated strongly with observed TCR beta diversity. As age increased, observed TCR beta diversity per million T cells dropped in a roughly linear way, and a significant reduction was already evident by age about 40. The long-lived group showed more naive CD4+ T cells, fewer expanded clones and increased TCR diversity than the aged group, suggesting age selection. Estimates of total diversity from one million sequenced T cells were regarded as lower bounds and underestimates.

Relative to germline, V is missing 1 base and J is missing 6 bases, with 1 base of the junction outside any gene match. For CDR1 and CDR2, the germline V gene lists MGHRA and YSYEKL. The CDR3, from cysteine to phenylalanine, totals 13 residues. The entry retains the CDR3 DNA only, 39 bases that are in frame from base 1. The sample holds a few counts of this clonotype. The antigen it recognizes is unknown. Base qualities are not provided; no much larger clone lies one nucleotide away. Receptor libraries were prepared by 5' RACE. These reads were obtained on an Illumina HiSeq 2500. The second PCR ran for roughly 7 to 11 cycles and used a J-beta primer mix along with a sample-barcoded 5' primer. Each TCR beta cDNA molecule received a unique molecular identifier from a template-switch 5' adaptor carrying 12 random nucleotides. Each sample yielded at least 2.5 million CDR3-containing paired-end reads. First-strand cDNA synthesis was performed from all RNA using the Mint cDNA synthesis kit, with priming by a TRBC-specific oligonucleotide. After uracil-DNA glycosylase treatment, a first 18-cycle PCR used universal primers M1SS and BC2_uni_R on all cDNA. On the study's bioinformatics: Normalization of each sample was performed by random selection of 1 million high-quality reads, each carrying a distinct molecular identifier. Instead of being binned into consensus sequences, reads that shared molecular identifiers were thrown out. MiTCR, with a Q25 quality threshold and the strictest error-elimination algorithm, was used for CDR3 identification, clonotype clustering and error correction. A nonparametric unseen species model with Euler transformation was used to estimate a lower bound on total TCR beta diversity. TCRdb's own reprocessing of the public reads used fastp at Q25 and MiXCR and kept productive beta chains. Identical CDR3 proteins give one entry, which carries the most common genes and DNA. TCRdb's processing, not the authors' own work, is the source of the V and J calls. In all, the sample holds a few hundred thousand distinct CDR3 sequences, and 27% of those were seen once. Approximately 17% of the sample is taken by the ten largest.

The V and J genes are TRBV4-1 and TRBJ1-2, with 8 bases in between that match TRBD1. The receptor comes from a woman between 65 and 79 years old in good health. Specimen: blood. The sequence in DNA is TGCGCCAGCAGCCAAGTACAGGGGGATGGCTACACCTTC. This sequence encodes CASSQVQGDGYTF.